This TCR beta chain came from a study of cytomegalovirus exposure and HLA in healthy donors. Libraries were prepared by immunoSEQ multiplex PCR; TCRdb keeps only in-frame clonotypes and omits some of them. The table lists some 60,000 clones, 90% to 97% of them singletons. The J segment lost 10 bases and the V segment lost 4 bases, leaving 9 bases of the junction unmatched. This CDR3 comprises 15 residues. Germline-derived CDR1 and CDR2 are LGHNA and YSLEER. The sample taken for sequencing was PBMCs. The gene calls are TRBV4-3 and TRBJ2-1; TRBD1 aligns across 11 bases. This receptor was obtained from a man between 18 and 29 years old in good health and CMV-seronegative. CDR3: CASSPRTGGGREQFF. CDR3 DNA sequence: TGCGCCAGCAGCCCGCGGACAGGGGGCGGAAGGGAGCAGTTCTTC.